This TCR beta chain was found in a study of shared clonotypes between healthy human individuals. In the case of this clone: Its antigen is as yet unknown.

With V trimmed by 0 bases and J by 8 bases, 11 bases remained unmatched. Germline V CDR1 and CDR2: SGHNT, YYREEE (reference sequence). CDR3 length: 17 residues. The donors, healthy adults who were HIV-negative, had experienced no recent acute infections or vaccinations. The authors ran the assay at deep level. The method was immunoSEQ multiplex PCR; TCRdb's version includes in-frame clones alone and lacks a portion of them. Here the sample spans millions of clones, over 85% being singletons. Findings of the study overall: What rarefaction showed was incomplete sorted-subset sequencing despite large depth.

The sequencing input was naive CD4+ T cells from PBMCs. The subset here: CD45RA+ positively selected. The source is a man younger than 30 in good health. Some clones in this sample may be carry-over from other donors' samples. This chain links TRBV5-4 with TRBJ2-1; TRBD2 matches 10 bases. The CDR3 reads CASSLAREASGSYEQFF. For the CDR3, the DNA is TGTGCCAGCAGCTTGGCCAGGGAGGCTAGCGGGAGCTATGAGCAGTTCTTC.